This TCR beta chain appears in the sequencing data of a study of T cell repertoires in cytomegalovirus infection. Study-level findings and limits: CMV carriers having the relevant HLA were flagged by cumulative public TCR beta family frequency.

TCRdb independently ran MiXCR on the reads; one entry per CDR3 protein. Of some 680,000 distinct CDR3 sequences in the sample, roughly a third were seen once. The germline CDR1 and CDR2 sequences are SGHVS and FNYEAQ. V shed 4 bases, J shed 3 bases, and the junction held 6 bases outside the gene matches. This CDR3 has 15 amino acids. This clonotype came up a few times. The antigen is unknown. The specimen was PBMCs. The chain recombines TRBV7-6 with TRBJ2-7, with TRBD2 matching over 10 bases. The sequence was obtained from a human donor in good health (CMV status not recorded). Some clones in this sample may be carry-over from other donors' samples. CDR3 sequence (DNA): TGTGCCAGCAGCTGGGGGCTAGCGGGAGTCTACGAGCAGTACTTC. This codes for CASSWGLAGVYEQYF.